This TCR beta chain was retrieved from a study of T cell clonality in common variable immunodeficiency. Overall study findings and caveats: Reportedly, TCR beta sequences from common variable immunodeficiency showed fewer deletions and N-nucleotide insertions.

By sample fraction, this clone is medium-sized. Its antigen is still unknown. The read halts 3 residues ahead of the CDR3 end, with the missing end drawn from the germline J gene. Clones were read by immunoSEQ multiplex PCR, and TCRdb kept only the in-frame ones, dropping some. Singletons are absent from the sample, which has some 2,500 clones. This CDR3 spans 13 amino acids. Trimming took 3 bases from V and 6 from J, leaving 9 bases between them. Per germline, CDR1 MDHEN and CDR2 SYDVKM. Sequencing was done on a sample of peripheral blood mononuclear cells. This clonotype was obtained from a human donor with common variable immunodeficiency. The chain uses TRBV28 and TRBJ1-5; D is uncertain. The CDR3: CASSLRVSQPQHF. The CDR3 bases that were read are TGTGCCAGCAGTTTGAGGGTGAGTCAGCCC.